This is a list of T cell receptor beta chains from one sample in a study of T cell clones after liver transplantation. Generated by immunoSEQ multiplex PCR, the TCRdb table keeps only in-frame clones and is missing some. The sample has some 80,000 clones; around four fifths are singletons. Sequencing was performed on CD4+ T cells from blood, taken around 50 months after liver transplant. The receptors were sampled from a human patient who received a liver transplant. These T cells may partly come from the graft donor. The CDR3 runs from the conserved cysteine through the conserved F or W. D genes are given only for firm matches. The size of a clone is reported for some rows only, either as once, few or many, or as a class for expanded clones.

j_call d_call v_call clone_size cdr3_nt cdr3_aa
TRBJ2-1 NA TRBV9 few TGTGCCAGCAGCGTAAGAGGGGTGGATGAGCAGTTCTTC CASSVRGVDEQFF
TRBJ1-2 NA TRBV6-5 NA TGTGCCAGCAGTTCCTCGCAGGGCTACTATGGCTACACCTTC CASSSSQGYYGYTF
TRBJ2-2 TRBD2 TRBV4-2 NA TGTGCCAGCAGCTCCCTCGGGGGGGGACGGGACACCGGGGAGCTGTTTTTT CASSSLGGGRDTGELFF
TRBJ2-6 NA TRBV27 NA TGTGCCAGCAGGGGGGGCAGCCTCTCTGGGGCCAACGTCCTGACTTTC CASRGGSLSGANVLTF
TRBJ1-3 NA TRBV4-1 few TGCGCCAGCTCCCTCGGGGTCGCGGGAAACACCATATATTTT CASSLGVAGNTIYF
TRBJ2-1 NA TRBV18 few TGTGCCAGCTCGCCACAGGGAGGGGGTGAGCAGTTCTTC CASSPQGGGEQFF
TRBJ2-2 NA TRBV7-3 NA TGTGCCAGCAGCCGGCGGAATGCGAACACCGGGGAGCTGTTTTTT CASSRRNANTGELFF
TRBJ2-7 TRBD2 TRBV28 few TGTGCCAGCAGGCCGGTAGCGGGGGCCTACGAGCAGTACTTC CASRPVAGAYEQYF
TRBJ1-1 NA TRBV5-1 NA TGCGCCAGCAGCCGATTAACAGGGAACACTGAAGCTTTCTTT CASSRLTGNTEAFF
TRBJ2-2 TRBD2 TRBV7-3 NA TGTGCCAGCAGCCAAAGCGGGGGGCCGAACACCGGGGAGCTGTTTTTT CASSQSGGPNTGELFF
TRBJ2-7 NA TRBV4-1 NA TGCGCCAGCAGCCAAGATACAGTCCCCAGGGACTTCACCTACGAGCAGTACTTC CASSQDTVPRDFTYEQYF
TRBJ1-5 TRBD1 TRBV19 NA TGTGCCAGTTTTAAACAGGGGAGCAATCAGCCCCAGCATTTT CASFKQGSNQPQHF
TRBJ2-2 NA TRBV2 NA TGTGCCAGCAGCGCCTATCACAGCACCGGGGAGCTGTTTTTT CASSAYHSTGELFF
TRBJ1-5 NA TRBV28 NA TGTGCCAGCAGTTTAAACAGCTTTCGCAATCAGCCCCAGCATTTT CASSLNSFRNQPQHF
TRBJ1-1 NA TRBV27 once TGTGCCAGCAGTTTACTAGGGGTACAAGGGACTGAAGCTTTCTTT CASSLLGVQGTEAFF
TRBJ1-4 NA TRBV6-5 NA TGTGCCAGCAGTTACAGGGACCTCCGAAATGAAAAACTGTTTTTT CASSYRDLRNEKLFF
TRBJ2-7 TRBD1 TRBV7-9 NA TGTGCCAGCAGCTCGGGACAGGGATCGGGCGAGCAGTACTTC CASSSGQGSGEQYF
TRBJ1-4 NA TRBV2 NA TGTGCCAGCAATGGCGATAGGGCAACTAATGAAAAACTGTTTTTT CASNGDRATNEKLFF
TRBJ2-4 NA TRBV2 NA TGTGCCAGCAGCGGGACTTCACAGGGGAACATTCAGTACTTC CASSGTSQGNIQYF
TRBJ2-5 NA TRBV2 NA TGTGCCAGCAGCCAGACGGCAGCTCCGTTGGGGGAGACCCAGTACTTC CASSQTAAPLGETQYF
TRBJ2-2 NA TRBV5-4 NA TGTGCCAGCAGCTCCCCCGGCCGGGGGACCGGGGAGCTGTTTTTT CASSSPGRGTGELFF
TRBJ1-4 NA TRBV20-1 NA TGCAGTGCTAGGCAGGGGGAAAAACTGTTTTTT CSARQGEKLFF
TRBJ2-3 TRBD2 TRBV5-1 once TGCGCCAGCAGCCTTGGGACTAGCGGGGGGCATACGCAGTATTTT CASSLGTSGGHTQYF
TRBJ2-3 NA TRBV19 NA TGTGCCAGTAGCCCAAAGGGGACAGATACGCAGTATTTT CASSPKGTDTQYF
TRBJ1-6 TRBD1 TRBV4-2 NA TGTGCCAGCAGCCAAGGGACAGGAAACTATAATTCACCCCTCCACTTT CASSQGTGNYNSPLHF
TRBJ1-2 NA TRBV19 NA TGTGCCAGTAGTACCCGGGATCTTGGGTCCGGCTACACCTTC CASSTRDLGSGYTF
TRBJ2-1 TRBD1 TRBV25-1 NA TGTGCCAGCAGTGCACAGGGGATTGATGAGCAGTTCTTC CASSAQGIDEQFF
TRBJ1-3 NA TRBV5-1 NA TGCGCCAGCAGCTTGGGACCGGGGTACCCTAGGAACACCATATATTTT CASSLGPGYPRNTIYF
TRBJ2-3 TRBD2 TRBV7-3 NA TGTGCCAGGCGGGGGTACCGTAAGACGCAGTATTTT CARRGYRKTQYF
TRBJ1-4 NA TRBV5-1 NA TGCGCCAGCAGCTTGGGTCTCCAGAGGAATAATGAAAAACTGTTTTTT CASSLGLQRNNEKLFF
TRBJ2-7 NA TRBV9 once TGTGCCAGCAGCGTAGGATCCGGACAAGACTACGAGCAGTACTTC CASSVGSGQDYEQYF
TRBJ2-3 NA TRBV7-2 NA TGTGCCAGCAGCTTTAGCCCCCTAATAACAGATACGCAGTATTTT CASSFSPLITDTQYF
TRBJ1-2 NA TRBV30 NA TGTGCCTGGAGTCGGGAGTTACGGAGCTATGGCTACACCTTC CAWSRELRSYGYTF
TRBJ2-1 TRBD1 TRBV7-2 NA TGTGCCACCCAGCGACAGGGAGCTGGTTACAATGAGCAGTTCTTC CATQRQGAGYNEQFF
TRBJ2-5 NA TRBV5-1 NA TGCGCCAGCATGTCCGGGTCCTGGGGAGAGACCCAGTACTTC CASMSGSWGETQYF
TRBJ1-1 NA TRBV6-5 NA TGTGCCAGCAGTAAAAAGGGAATGAACACTGAAGCTTTCTTT CASSKKGMNTEAFF
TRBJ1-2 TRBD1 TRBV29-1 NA TGCAGCGTCGAGCGGGACAGGGCATATGGGTATGGCTACACCTTC CSVERDRAYGYGYTF
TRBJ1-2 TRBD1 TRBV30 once TGTGCCTGGAGTGTTTCTAACAGGGGCGTGGGCTACACCTTC CAWSVSNRGVGYTF
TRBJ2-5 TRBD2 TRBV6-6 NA TGTGCCAGCAGTTACGGATGGGCTAGCGGGGGTGAGACCCAGTACTTC CASSYGWASGGETQYF
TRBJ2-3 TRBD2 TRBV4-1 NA TGCGCCAGCAGCCACCCCGCGGGAGACGGGGATACGCAGTATTTT CASSHPAGDGDTQYF